The rows below give T cell receptor beta chains drawn from one sample of a study of technical replicates of blood from a handful of donors. Clones were sequenced by immunoSEQ multiplex PCR, and TCRdb holds only the in-frame ones, with some missing. This sample yields tens of thousands of clones, of which roughly 90% are seen a single time; 3.5% to 5% belongs to the top ten. The material sequenced was PBMCs. The receptors were gathered from a human donor in good health. Some clones in this sample may be carry-over from other donors' samples. Each CDR3 is given with its conserved first and last residue. Each record gives: D gene, V gene, J gene, clone size, CDR3 DNA, CDR3 protein. The D gene is left open where the match is weak. Not every row has a clone size; where given, it reads once, few, many or a size class.

>NA|TRBV5-3|TRBJ1-1|NA
TGTGCCAGAAGCTCCCTTCCGGGACATCCGAACACTGAAGCTTTCTTT
CARSSLPGHPNTEAFF
>TRBD2|TRBV4-1|TRBJ2-7|NA
TGCGCCAGCAGCCCTAGCGGGGGGAAAACCTACGAGCAGTACTTC
CASSPSGGKTYEQYF
>TRBD2|TRBV4-2|TRBJ2-1|NA
TGTGCCAGCAGCCCGCTGCTAGCGGCGGGGAGCTCCTACAATGAGCAGTTCTTC
CASSPLLAAGSSYNEQFF
>TRBD1|TRBV12-5|TRBJ1-4|NA
TGTGCTAGTGGTGGGACAGGCGTTGGGGAAAAACTGTTTTTT
CASGGTGVGEKLFF
>NA|TRBV2|TRBJ2-3|once
TGTGCCAGCAGCAGACTACTCAGCACAGATACGCAGTATTTT
CASSRLLSTDTQYF
>TRBD1|TRBV25-1|TRBJ2-2|NA
TGTGCCAGCAGTAAAACGACATCCGGGACAGGGGGGACCGGGGAGCTGTTTTTT
CASSKTTSGTGGTGELFF
>NA|TRBV7-2|TRBJ2-5|NA
TGTGCCAGCAGCTCTTGGGCCCTCCAGGAGACCCAGTACTTC
CASSSWALQETQYF
>TRBD1|TRBV4-3|TRBJ1-2|NA
TGCGCCAGCAGCCAGGGGACAGGGTCTAACTATGGCTACACCTTC
CASSQGTGSNYGYTF
>TRBD1|TRBV2|TRBJ2-1|NA
TGTGCCAGCAGTGAGGTATCCGGGACAGGGAACAATGAGCAGTTCTTC
CASSEVSGTGNNEQFF
>NA|TRBV5-1|TRBJ1-1|once
TGCGCCAGCAGCTTGGCGGACAGAACGAACACTGAAGCTTTCTTT
CASSLADRTNTEAFF
>TRBD1|TRBV9|TRBJ2-6|NA
TGTGCCAGCAGCGTAGAAATGGGACAGGCGTTCTCTGGGGCCAACGTCCTGACTTTC
CASSVEMGQAFSGANVLTF
>TRBD1|TRBV4-1|TRBJ1-5|NA
TGCGCCAGCAGCCGAGGACAGGGGAGGTGGTCATCGAGCAATCAGCCCCAGCATTTT
CASSRGQGRWSSSNQPQHF
>NA|TRBV25-1|TRBJ2-3|NA
TGTGCCACCAGGGCTAGCGCCACAGATACGCAGTATTTT
CATRASATDTQYF
>NA|TRBV7-3|TRBJ1-1|NA
TGTGCCAGCAGCTTAACCAGAAACACTGAAGCTTTCTTT
CASSLTRNTEAFF
>TRBD2|TRBV5-1|TRBJ2-1|NA
TGCGCCAGCAGCTTCGAAACTAGCGGGAGAGGGAATGAGCAGTTCTTC
CASSFETSGRGNEQFF
>NA|TRBV10-3|TRBJ1-2|NA
TGTGCCATCAGTGGGACAGCGCTTCCATCGAACTATGGCTACACCTTC
CAISGTALPSNYGYTF
>TRBD2|TRBV25-1|TRBJ2-3|NA
TGTGCCAGCAGCGGGGGGTCAGATACGCAGTATTTT
CASSGGSDTQYF
>NA|TRBV7-8|TRBJ1-5|NA
TGTGCCAGCAGCCCGACTGAACAGCCCCAGCATTTT
CASSPTEQPQHF
>NA|TRBV2|TRBJ2-7|NA
TGTGCCAGCAGTGTAACGGGTGTCGGAGAGCAGTACTTC
CASSVTGVGEQYF
>NA|TRBV30|TRBJ2-5|NA
TGTGCCTGGAGTGTACCAGGGGGGGAGACCCAGTACTTC
CAWSVPGGETQYF
>TRBD1|TRBV10-3|TRBJ1-4|NA
TGTGCCATCAGTGGCGGACAGGGTGAAAAACTGTTTTTT
CAISGGQGEKLFF
>NA|TRBV7-8|TRBJ1-1|once
TGTGCCAGCAGAACCGGGGGGGGGAGCACTGAAGCTTTCTTT
CASRTGGGSTEAFF
>NA|TRBV28|TRBJ1-6|NA
TGTGCCAGCACCCAGGGGCCTAATTCACCCCTCCACTTT
CASTQGPNSPLHF
>NA|TRBV19|TRBJ2-5|NA
TGTGCCAGTAGTCCGGCGGACAGACTGGGTCTAGTAACCCAGTACTTC
CASSPADRLGLVTQYF
>TRBD1|TRBV7-2|TRBJ2-7|NA
TGTGCCAGCAGCCAATTCCCGGGACAGGGGTACGAGCAGTACTTC
CASSQFPGQGYEQYF
>TRBD2|TRBV4-2|TRBJ2-3|NA
TGTGCCAGCAGCCAAGAATCGTCTAGCGGTTCTACAGATACTCAGTATTTT
CASSQESSSGSTDTQYF
>NA|TRBV7-9|TRBJ2-5|NA
TGTGCCAGCAGCCTTCAAGAGACCCAGTACTTC
CASSLQETQYF
>TRBD1|TRBV10-3|TRBJ2-7|NA
TGTGCCATCAGTGAGGAGCTGACAGGGGGTCGCTACGAGCAGTACTTC
CAISEELTGGRYEQYF
>NA|TRBV13|TRBJ1-3|NA
TGTGCCAGCAGCTTAGGGGGGACAATCGGAAACACCATATATTTT
CASSLGGTIGNTIYF
>TRBD1|TRBV7-8|TRBJ2-7|NA
TGTGCCAGCAGAAGACAGGGTTCGGAAGAGCAGTACTTC
CASRRQGSEEQYF
>TRBD1|TRBV5-3|TRBJ1-5|NA
TGTGCCAGAAGCTTGAAGTCCGACAGGGGGCTTTGTAGCAATCAGCCCCAGCATTTT
CARSLKSDRGLCSNQPQHF
>TRBD2|TRBV18|TRBJ2-1|NA
TGTGCCAGCTCACCACCCCGAGGACTAGCGGGAGGGTCCTACAATGAGCAGTTCTTC
CASSPPRGLAGGSYNEQFF
>NA|TRBV4-3|TRBJ2-7|NA
TGCGCCAGCAGCCGCGACTATACCTACGAGCAGTACTTC
CASSRDYTYEQYF
>TRBD1|TRBV5-5|TRBJ1-2|few
TGTGCCAGCAGCTTAGACCTCGGACAGGGCATTTACTACACCTTC
CASSLDLGQGIYYTF
>NA|TRBV11-3|TRBJ2-7|NA
TGTGCCAGCAGCTTCGGGGGGCCCTACGAGCAGTACTTC
CASSFGGPYEQYF
>NA|TRBV11-2|TRBJ1-1|NA
TGTGCCAGCAGCCCTAGTGGGGCTCCGAACACTGAAGCTTTCTTT
CASSPSGAPNTEAFF
>TRBD2|TRBV5-4|TRBJ2-5|NA
TGTGCCAGCAGCTTGAACGGGGGGGCCGGCGAGACCCAGTACTTC
CASSLNGGAGETQYF
>TRBD2|TRBV4-3|TRBJ2-7|few
TGCGCCAGCAGCCAAGATAGCGGGAGGGCCTCCGACGAGCAGTACTTC
CASSQDSGRASDEQYF
>NA|TRBV28|TRBJ1-2|NA
TGTGCCAGCAGTTCCCCAAACTTAGGGAGCTATGGCTACACCTTC
CASSSPNLGSYGYTF
>TRBD2|TRBV7-2|TRBJ2-3|once
TGTGCCAGCAGCTTATCGTGGGGGGGGGATACGCAGTATTTT
CASSLSWGGDTQYF
>NA|TRBV19|TRBJ2-7|NA
TGTGCCAGTAGTATGGCGGAGCCTGACTACGAGCAGTACTTC
CASSMAEPDYEQYF
>TRBD2|TRBV10-3|TRBJ2-7|NA
TGTGCCGCTTGGCCCGGGACTAGCGGGATATTCTCCTACGAGCAGTACTTC
CAAWPGTSGIFSYEQYF
>NA|TRBV5-1|TRBJ2-3|NA
TGCGCCAGCAGCTTGGGGCAGGGCAGGGATACGCAGTATTTT
CASSLGQGRDTQYF
>NA|TRBV2|TRBJ2-1|NA
TGTGCCAGCGGCGGCGGGACGGTCGGTGAGCAGTTCTTC
CASGGGTVGEQFF
>NA|TRBV7-9|TRBJ2-1|NA
TGTGCCAGCAGCTTAGTAATCCGCAATGAGCAGTTCTTC
CASSLVIRNEQFF
>NA|TRBV9|TRBJ2-3|NA
TGTGCCAGCAGCGTAGTGGAGGGCCGGACAGATACGCAGTATTTT
CASSVVEGRTDTQYF
>TRBD1|TRBV5-5|TRBJ2-7|NA
TGTGCCAGCAGCCTCTTTCCCGGGACAGCCTACGAGCAGTACTTC
CASSLFPGTAYEQYF
>TRBD2|TRBV30|TRBJ2-5|NA
TGTGCCTGGGGAGCGGGATACCAAGAGACCCAGTACTTC
CAWGAGYQETQYF
>TRBD1|TRBV10-3|TRBJ2-7|NA
TGTGCCATCAGTGGGGGACAGGGGGTTGTCGCATACGAGCAGTACTTC
CAISGGQGVVAYEQYF
>NA|TRBV5-8|TRBJ1-2|NA
TGTGCCAGCAGCCCCTGGGGGACATTCGATGGCTACACCTTC
CASSPWGTFDGYTF
>NA|TRBV5-1|TRBJ1-4|NA
TGCGCCAGCAGCATGTCAACAGGGTTAAATGAAAAACTGTTTTTT
CASSMSTGLNEKLFF
>TRBD1|TRBV7-3|TRBJ2-4|few
TGTGCCAGCAGCCCCGGACAGGGCTTAGCCAAAAACATTCAGTACTTC
CASSPGQGLAKNIQYF
>NA|TRBV7-9|TRBJ1-2|NA
TGTGCCAGCAGCTTAGTTCCAGGGGATTATGGCTACACCTTC
CASSLVPGDYGYTF
>TRBD1|TRBV5-6|TRBJ1-5|NA
TGTGCCAGCAGCTTGTACACGGGTTCGGGACAGGGGTCCCGGTCGGCCCAGCATTTT
CASSLYTGSGQGSRSAQHF
>TRBD2|TRBV5-1|TRBJ2-5|NA
TGCGCCAGCAGCTTCCTAGCGGGGAGGGAGACCCAGTACTTC
CASSFLAGRETQYF
>NA|TRBV19|TRBJ1-5|once
TGTGCCAGTAGTATAGATTTCGGTCCAACGAGCAATCAGCCCCAGCATTTT
CASSIDFGPTSNQPQHF
>TRBD1|TRBV9|TRBJ2-7|NA
TGTGCCAGCAGCCCCGGCGGGACAGGGGGTTACGAGCAGTACTTC
CASSPGGTGGYEQYF
>NA|TRBV19|TRBJ2-1|NA
TGTGCCAGTAGTATAGTGGGCGGGTACTCCTACAATGAGCAGTTCTTC
CASSIVGGYSYNEQFF